This is a list of T cell receptor beta chains from one sample in a study of CD8 T cells in Susac syndrome. TCRdb re-analysed the immunoSEQ multiplex PCR reads in MiXCR, keeping a single row per CDR3 protein. The sample carries roughly 200,000 distinct CDR3 sequences, less than 95% recorded once. Sequencing input: CD4+ T cells from PBMCs. These receptors were obtained from a human donor in good health. Each CDR3 is given with its conserved first and last residue. The order of the fields is D gene, J gene, clone size, V gene, CDR3 protein, CDR3 DNA. The D gene is left open where the match is weak. The listing skips clone size in some rows; elsewhere it reads once, few, many or a size class.

. TRBJ1-5 . TRBV30 CAYGGGVDQPQHF TGTGCCTACGGAGGAGGGGTTGATCAGCCCCAGCATTTT
. TRBJ2-7 . TRBV9 CASSGAPAYEQYF TGTGCCAGCAGCGGGGCGCCCGCCTACGAGCAGTACTTC
. TRBJ2-1 . TRBV27 CASWGPYNEQFF TGTGCCAGCTGGGGCCCCTACAATGAGCAGTTCTTC
. TRBJ2-1 . TRBV18 CASSPGWKSYNEQFF TGTGCCAGCTCACCAGGTTGGAAATCCTACAATGAGCAGTTCTTC
TRBD1 TRBJ2-7 . TRBV6-2/TRBV6-3 CASSYWDRGSYEQYF TGTGCCAGCAGTTACTGGGACAGGGGATCCTACGAGCAGTACTTC
TRBD1 TRBJ1-2 few TRBV3-1 CASSQGQGYGYTF TGTGCCAGCAGCCAGGGACAGGGCTATGGCTACACCTTC
. TRBJ1-5 . TRBV27 CASSLISGELNQPQHF TGTGCCAGCAGTCTTATATCAGGCGAACTAAATCAGCCCCAGCATTTT
. TRBJ1-2 . TRBV7-9 CASSKTYRDGSGYTF TGTGCCAGCAGCAAGACTTACCGGGACGGATCTGGCTACACCTTC
. TRBJ2-1 . TRBV24-1 CATSDYTGGLGDEQFF TGTGCCACCAGTGATTACACAGGGGGACTAGGCGATGAGCAGTTCTTC
. TRBJ2-2 . TRBV4-2 CASSHPSRGITGELFF TGTGCCAGCAGCCACCCTAGCAGAGGGATAACCGGGGAGCTGTTTTTT
. TRBJ2-2 . TRBV19 CASSAQQGVRPGELFF TGTGCCAGTAGTGCCCAACAGGGCGTGCGGCCCGGGGAGCTGTTTTTT
TRBD2 TRBJ2-7 . TRBV10-3 CAISTSGSSYEQYF TGTGCCATCAGTACTAGCGGGAGCTCCTACGAGCAGTACTTC
. TRBJ2-6 . TRBV3-1 CASSVRGNRAGANVLTF TGTGCCAGCAGCGTCCGGGGTAATAGAGCTGGGGCCAACGTCCTGACTTTC
TRBD2 TRBJ2-1 . TRBV7-8 CASSSLAGDNEQFF TGTGCCAGCAGCTCTCTAGCGGGAGACAATGAGCAGTTCTTC
. TRBJ2-1 . TRBV3-1 CASSQAIHNEQFF TGTGCCAGCAGCCAAGCGATTCACAATGAGCAGTTCTTC
. TRBJ2-7 . TRBV20-1 CSARMSGRGEQYF TGCAGTGCTAGAATGTCGGGGCGAGGCGAGCAGTACTTC
. TRBJ1-5 . TRBV29-1 CSVRQLGQPQHF TGCAGCGTTAGACAGTTGGGGCAGCCCCAGCATTTT
. TRBJ1-2 . TRBV29-1 CSVEMSAYGYTF TGCAGCGTTGAAATGTCCGCCTATGGCTACACCTTC
TRBD1 TRBJ1-5 . TRBV19 CASSIVPGGGRQPQHF TGTGCCAGTAGTATAGTCCCAGGGGGCGGCCGGCAGCCCCAGCATTTT
. TRBJ2-1 . TRBV20-1 CSAIRSRDVLNEQFF TGCAGTGCCATTAGATCGCGGGACGTTCTCAATGAGCAGTTCTTC
. TRBJ2-7 . TRBV20-1 CSARDDDYEQYF TGCAGTGCTAGAGACGATGACTACGAGCAGTACTTC
. TRBJ1-4 . TRBV29-1 CSVSRSGRATNEKLFF TGCAGCGTTTCACGGTCGGGCAGAGCAACTAATGAAAAACTGTTTTTT
. TRBJ1-5 . TRBV12-3/TRBV12-4 CASSFTGTEQPQHF TGTGCCAGCAGTTTCACCGGGACGGAGCAGCCCCAGCATTTT
TRBD1 TRBJ2-5 . TRBV20-1 CSADPATGQETQYF TGCAGTGCTGACCCCGCGACAGGGCAAGAGACCCAGTACTTC
TRBD2 TRBJ2-1 . TRBV27 CASSWTSGIYNEQFF TGTGCCAGCAGTTGGACTAGCGGGATCTACAATGAGCAGTTCTTC
TRBD1 TRBJ2-1 . TRBV29-1 CSADRANEQFF TGCAGCGCGGACAGGGCCAATGAGCAGTTCTTC
. TRBJ2-7 . TRBV20-1 CSARDPGLHEQYF TGCAGTGCTAGAGATCCAGGACTTCACGAGCAGTACTTC
TRBD1 TRBJ2-1 . TRBV11-1 CASSWDSFNEQFF TGTGCCAGCAGCTGGGACAGTTTCAATGAGCAGTTCTTC
TRBD2 TRBJ2-7 . TRBV11-1 CASTGGDEQYF TGTGCCAGCACGGGAGGGGACGAGCAGTACTTC
TRBD1 TRBJ1-2 . TRBV27 CASSLMSQGANYGYTF TGTGCCAGCAGTTTAATGAGTCAGGGGGCTAACTATGGCTACACCTTC
. TRBJ2-1 . TRBV24-1 CATSDRGPTAYNEQFF TGTGCCACCAGTGACCGCGGACCGACGGCTTACAATGAGCAGTTCTTC
. TRBJ2-7 once TRBV5-1 CASSFGGSSSYEQYF TGCGCCAGCAGCTTTGGGGGCTCGAGCTCCTACGAGCAGTACTTC
. TRBJ2-3 . TRBV6-2/TRBV6-3 CASSYSRGDTQYF TGTGCCAGCAGTTACTCAAGGGGAGATACGCAGTATTTT